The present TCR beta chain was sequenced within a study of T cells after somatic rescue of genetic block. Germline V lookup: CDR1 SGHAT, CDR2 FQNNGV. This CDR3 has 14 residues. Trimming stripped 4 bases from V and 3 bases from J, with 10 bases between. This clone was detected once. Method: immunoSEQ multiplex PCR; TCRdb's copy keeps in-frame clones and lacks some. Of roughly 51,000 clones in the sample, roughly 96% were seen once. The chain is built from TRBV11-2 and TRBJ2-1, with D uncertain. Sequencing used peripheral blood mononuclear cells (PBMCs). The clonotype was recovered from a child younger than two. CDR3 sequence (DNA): TGTGCCAGCAGCTATGGACCATTCTACAATGAGCAGTTCTTC. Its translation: CASSYGPFYNEQFF.